Listed below are T cell receptor beta chains from one sample, sequenced in a study of cytomegalovirus exposure and HLA in healthy donors. TCRdb's copy holds only in-frame clones and misses some; the assay was immunoSEQ multiplex PCR. The table lists approximately 130,000 clones, around four fifths of them singletons, with more than 1.5% in the top ten. Material: PBMCs. These TCRs come from a man in his forties or fifties in good health and CMV-seronegative. Both conserved end residues are part of each CDR3. D genes are given only for firm matches. Some rows mark clone size as missing; the rest say once, few, many or name a class of expanded clone.

j_call v_call clone_size d_call cdr3_nt cdr3_aa
TRBJ1-5 TRBV7-2 - TRBD1 TGTGCCAGCAGCCGCCTGGGACAGGGGCTCGGCCAGCCCCAGCATTTT CASSRLGQGLGQPQHF
TRBJ2-1 TRBV25-1 - - TGTGCCAGCAGTGACGGGACTCTCAGCTCCTACAATGAGCAGTTCTTC CASSDGTLSSYNEQFF
TRBJ1-1 TRBV28 - TRBD1 TGTGCCAGCAGTTTACCCGGACAGGGAGGGGCCACTGAAGCTTTCTTT CASSLPGQGGATEAFF
TRBJ2-7 TRBV2 - - TGTGCCAGCAGTTACCTCGCCTCTCAAGCCTCCTACGAGCAGTACTTC CASSYLASQASYEQYF
TRBJ1-2 TRBV6-5 - - TGTGCCAGCAGTCCAGGACAGTTTAACTATGGCTACACCTTC CASSPGQFNYGYTF
TRBJ1-6 TRBV19 - - TGTGCCAGTAGTATGGAGGGAGCGTCCTATAATTCACCCCTCCACTTT CASSMEGASYNSPLHF
TRBJ2-5 TRBV7-9 - TRBD1 TGTGCCAGCAACCGGGACAGCCAAGAGACCCAGTACTTC CASNRDSQETQYF
TRBJ1-3 TRBV21-1 - - TGTGCCATCCACAGGTCTGTCTATGGAAACACCATATATTTT CAIHRSVYGNTIYF
TRBJ1-1 TRBV5-4 - - TGTGCCAGCAGCTTGGTGTTCGGGGGTCGCACTGAAGCTTTCTTT CASSLVFGGRTEAFF
TRBJ1-2 TRBV5-1 few - TGCGCCAGCAGCCTGGGGAGGGATGATGGCTACACCTTC CASSLGRDDGYTF
TRBJ1-3 TRBV9 - - TGTGCCAGCTCAGAGGGATTGACTGGAAACACCATATATTTT CASSEGLTGNTIYF
TRBJ2-5 TRBV5-1 - - TGCGCCAGCTTTGCCCCAGGGGCGACCCAAGAGACCCAGTACTTC CASFAPGATQETQYF
TRBJ2-2 TRBV7-2 - TRBD2 TGTGCCAGCAGCCTACCGGGACTAGCGGCCGGGGAGCTGTTTTTT CASSLPGLAAGELFF
TRBJ2-5 TRBV7-9 - TRBD1 TGTGCCAGCCAGGGGGTTCGAGAGACCCAGTACTTC CASQGVRETQYF
TRBJ2-7 TRBV27 - - TGTGCCAGCAGTTTAGGGCCAGGATTGTACGAGCAGTACTTC CASSLGPGLYEQYF
TRBJ2-3 TRBV2 - - TGTGCCAGCACCCGGGACACCAACACAGATACGCAGTATTTT CASTRDTNTDTQYF
TRBJ2-7 TRBV6-5 few - TGTGCCAGCAGTTACTCTAGAGGGTCCTACGAGCAGTACTTC CASSYSRGSYEQYF
TRBJ2-2 TRBV4-2 few - TGTGCCAGCAGCCAAGAGCACAGGGTTGTAACCGGGGAGCTGTTTTTT CASSQEHRVVTGELFF